This T cell receptor beta chain was captured in a study of cytomegalovirus exposure and HLA in healthy donors. General study findings and limits: The CMV antigen specificity of a few CMV-associated chains was confirmed through in vitro analysis.

This clone was found a few times. Antigen: not known. The study ran its PCR with 60 Vbeta and 13 Jbeta primers. Profiled with immunoSEQ multiplex PCR; TCRdb holds only in-frame clones, not every one. The sample lists hundreds of thousands of clones, 70% to 90% occurring once. CDR1 is MNHEY and CDR2 is SVGAGI in the germline V gene. The CDR3 spans 13 residues. V was trimmed by 2 bases and J by 7 bases, leaving 12 bases between them. This receptor was obtained from a girl aged 2-10 years in good health and CMV-seronegative. The chain recombines TRBV6-5 with TRBJ2-7, with a possible D match to TRBD2 (6 bases). The sequenced sample was PBMCs. CDR3 region: CASSYGGGGEQYF. The CDR3 DNA sequence: TGTGCCAGCAGTTACGGGGGTGGAGGGGAGCAGTACTTC.